This paragraph reports one T cell receptor (beta chain). The sample is drawn from a study of blood T cell repertoires in COVID-19. Study details: COVID-19 samples collected from the United States, Italy and Spain covered acute and convalescent phases. PBMCs, B-cell-depleted T cells, or T cells provided the cDNA or gDNA that made up the material.

This table comes from immunoSEQ multiplex PCR, and its TCRdb copy is limited to in-frame clones, with some not included. Of about 300,000 clones listed, about 89% were seen once; the top ten hold roughly 6.5%. CDR3 length equals 12 residues. Germline V gene data show CDR1 as WSHSY and CDR2 as SAAADI. The V and J ends lost 5 bases and 8 bases respectively, with 10 bases between them. This sequence originates from a man aged 18-30 years who had recovered from COVID-19. The material sequenced was peripheral blood. This chain joins TRBV10-2 and TRBJ1-5; perhaps TRBD1 as D (5 bases). The CDR3 DNA reads as TGCGCCAGCAGTCTGGAGACAGAGCCCCAGCATTTT. Residues: CASSLETEPQHF.